The 18 T cell receptor beta chains given below trace back to one sample, sequenced in a study of cytomegalovirus exposure and HLA in healthy donors. The PCR used 60 Vbeta and 13 Jbeta primers. The method was immunoSEQ multiplex PCR; TCRdb's version includes in-frame clones alone and lacks a portion of them. The sample holds around 200,000 clones, just over 75% seen once. The specimen was PBMCs. Source of these receptors: a woman aged 30 to 39 in good health and CMV-seropositive.

This clone came up a few times. This chain uses TRBV6-1 with TRBJ2-3, with TRBD2 identical over 12 bases. Germline lookup yields CDR1 MNHNS and CDR2 SASEGT. The CDR3 has 17 amino acids. J lost 4 bases, V lost 3 bases, and 8 bases had no gene match. The CDR3 here is CASSERVASGGADTQYF. CDR3 coding DNA: TGTGCCAGCAGTGAGCGGGTGGCTAGCGGGGGGGCAGATACGCAGTATTTT.

This chain connects TRBV19 to TRBJ2-6; 12 positions match TRBD1. V was pared by 5 bases and J by 2 bases, with 7 bases of the junction left unmatched. The CDR3 totals 18 residues. Germline CDR1 LNHDA, CDR2 SQIVND (reference sequence). The CDR3 loop reads CASSVQGQGAPGANVLTF. Written as DNA, the CDR3 is TGTGCCAGTAGTGTGCAGGGACAGGGGGCTCCTGGGGCCAACGTCCTGACTTTC.

The rearrangement joins TRBV30 to TRBJ2-2; no definite D call. Germline V lookup: CDR1 GTSNPN, CDR2 SVGIG (reference sequence). The CDR3 consists of 13 residues. The germline V and J ends were trimmed by 4 bases and 3 bases, with 9 bases remaining between them. CDR3 nucleotide sequence: TGTGCCTGGACAGAGGTACACACCGGGGAGCTGTTTTTT. Translation: CAWTEVHTGELFF.

V and J are TRBV9 and TRBJ1-2, with no clear D. The CDR3 sequence is 14 residues long. V lost 0 bases and J 3 bases, leaving 9 bases between the germline ends. Germline CDR1 SGDLS, CDR2 YYNGEE. The DNA for the CDR3 is TGTGCCAGCAGCGTAGCTCCGAGCCACTATGGCTACACCTTC. This translates into CASSVAPSHYGYTF.

This rearrangement joins TRBV11-2 to TRBJ1-3; D unresolved. V was shortened by 3 bases and J by 0 bases, with 15 bases between the two germline ends. The germline V gene has CDR1 SGHAT and CDR2 FQNNGV. The CDR3 sequence is 17 residues long. In DNA form, the CDR3 reads TGTGCCAGCAGCTTTTCGTCCAGAACTATCTCTGGAAACACCATATATTTT. The encoded protein is CASSFSSRTISGNTIYF.

V gene TRBV15 combines with J gene TRBJ2-7; D gene unclear. Trimming removed 0 bases at V and 3 bases at J, with 9 bases between. CDR1 is LNHNV and CDR2 is YYDKDF in the germline V gene (reference sequence). The CDR3 loop spans 14 amino acids. CDR3: CATSRDITDYEQYF. For the CDR3, the DNA is TGTGCCACCAGCAGAGATATCACAGACTACGAGCAGTACTTC.

This chain connects TRBV4-3 to TRBJ2-3, with 9 bases fitting TRBD2. The trim removed 4 bases at V and 4 bases at J, leaving 9 bases unmatched. This CDR3 spans 16 amino acids. Germline V CDR1 and CDR2: LGHNA, YSLEER. CDR3 region: CASSLSAGGGADTQYF. CDR3 bases: TGCGCCAGCAGCCTATCAGCGGGAGGAGGGGCAGATACGCAGTATTTT.

J is TRBJ2-5 and V is TRBV5-1, with D possibly TRBD1 on 5 matching bases. The CDR3 length is 12 residues. V lost 2 bases to trimming and J lost 9 bases, with 11 bases between them. Germline V gene lookup returns CDR1 SGHRS and CDR2 YFSETQ. CDR3 sequence (DNA): TGCGCCAGCAGCTTCCAGGGCGAGGCCCAGTACTTC. Translation gives CASSFQGEAQYF.

The rearrangement joins TRBV12-5 to TRBJ2-3; 11 positions match TRBD2. With V trimmed by 6 bases and J by 1 base, 12 bases remained unmatched. Germline V CDR1 and CDR2: LGHNT, FRNRAP. This CDR3 is built from 18 residues. CDR3 residues: CASGYIAGGSPGTDTQYF. The CDR3 DNA follows: TGTGCTAGTGGCTACATAGCGGGAGGGTCCCCTGGCACAGATACGCAGTATTTT.

The rearrangement joins TRBV2 to TRBJ1-5; D gene unclear. CDR1 and CDR2 from the germline V gene are SNHLY and FYNNEI. The length of the CDR3 is 15 residues. Trimming removed 2 bases at V and 3 bases at J, with 11 bases between. The CDR3 region has the DNA TGTGCCAGCAGTGAAAACCAGGCTTTCAATCAGCCCCAGCATTTT. Its translation is CASSENQAFNQPQHF.

Only a few counts were recorded for this clone. Here the CDR3 reads CAWSPGVLFYGYTF. CDR3 sequence (DNA): TGTGCCTGGAGCCCAGGGGTCCTCTTCTATGGCTACACCTTC. This rearrangement joins TRBV30 to TRBJ1-2; a possible D gene is TRBD1 (6 bases). The ends were cut back, 3 bases at V and 4 bases at J, with 15 bases in the middle. This CDR3 is built from 14 residues. From germline, CDR1 is GTSNPN and CDR2 SVGIG (reference sequence). The full variable domain, rest sourced from reference TRBV30 and TRBJ1-2, is SQTIHQWPATLVQPVGSPLSLECTVEGTSNPNLYWYRQAAGRGLQLLFYSVGIGQISSEVPQNLSASRPQDRQFILSSKKLLLSDSGFYLCAWSPGVLFYGYTFGSGTRLTVV.

A word on this clone: The germline gene is not matched at one end of the junction; a read error may be the cause. This sample also contains other DNA sequences that code for the same CDR3. The rearrangement links TRBV9 to TRBJ2-7; D might be TRBD2 (5 bases). This CDR3 contains 15 residues. The germline V gene has CDR1 SGDLS and CDR2 YYNGEE. The CDR3 protein is CASSVGRTASYEQYF. CDR3 bases: TGTGCCAGCAGCGTAGGCCGGACTGCCTCCTACGAGCAATACTTC.

This chain links TRBV25-1 with TRBJ1-1; TRBD1 might be the D (5 bases). This CDR3 contains 14 residues. V was clipped by 3 bases and J by 8 bases, with 16 bases between them. Germline loops: CDR1 MGHDK, CDR2 SYGVNS. The CDR3 is CASSDFDGTAEAFF. CDR3 DNA sequence: TGTGCCAGCAGTGATTTCGACGGGACTGCCGAAGCTTTCTTT.

The genes are TRBV2 and TRBJ2-7, with D perhaps TRBD2 (6 bases). Germline-derived CDR1 and CDR2 are SNHLY and FYNNEI. This CDR3 region has 14 residues. V was cut by 7 bases and J by 1 base, with 14 bases left in between. The CDR3 region has the DNA TGTGCCAGCAAGATGGAGGGAGGTTCCTACGAGCAGTACTTC. This gives the protein CASKMEGGSYEQYF.

The chain recombines TRBV6-5 with TRBJ2-1; tentative D call: TRBD2 (5 bases). Trimming cost V 4 bases and J 6 bases, with 10 bases left between them. This CDR3 comprises 13 residues. Germline V gene data show CDR1 as MNHEY and CDR2 as SVGAGI. CDR3 sequence reads: CASSLGLTNEQFF. DNA for the CDR3: TGTGCCAGCAGTTTAGGACTCACCAATGAGCAGTTCTTC.

There are a few counts of this clone. This chain uses TRBV5-1 with TRBJ2-6; tentative D call: TRBD1 (6 bases). CDR1 and CDR2 (germline): SGHRS, YFSETQ. Trimming cost V 4 bases and J 1 base, with 9 bases left between them. The CDR3 sequence is 15 residues long. The CDR3 region is CASSPGQSGANVLTF. The CDR3 nucleotides are TGCGCCAGCAGCCCGGGACAATCTGGGGCCAACGTCCTGACTTTC.

This clone showed up just a few times. The chain joins TRBV11-2 to TRBJ2-7; D is possibly TRBD1 (5 bases). Germline V lookup: CDR1 SGHAT, CDR2 FQNNGV. V lost 5 bases to trimming and J lost 3 bases, with 8 bases between them. The CDR3 spans 12 residues. As DNA, the CDR3 is TGTGCCAGCAGCCCGACAGACTACGAGCAGTACTTC. This sequence encodes CASSPTDYEQYF.

The chain couples TRBV18 to TRBJ1-2, with 7 bases aligning to TRBD1. Germline V lookup: CDR1 KGHSH, CDR2 LQKENI. CDR3 length: 15 amino acids. V was pared by 2 bases and J by 2 bases, with 5 bases of the junction left unmatched. CDR3 sequence (DNA): TGTGCCAGCTCACCAGAAAGGGGGCAGAACTATGGCTACACCTTC. This sequence encodes CASSPERGQNYGYTF. Full variable domain (outside the CDR3, taken from reference TRBV18 and TRBJ1-2): NAGVMQNPRHLVRRRGQEARLRCSPMKGHSHVYWYRQLPEEGLKFMVYLQKENIIDESGMPKERFSAEFPKEGPSILRIQQVVRGDSAAYFCASSPERGQNYGYTFGSGTRLTVV.